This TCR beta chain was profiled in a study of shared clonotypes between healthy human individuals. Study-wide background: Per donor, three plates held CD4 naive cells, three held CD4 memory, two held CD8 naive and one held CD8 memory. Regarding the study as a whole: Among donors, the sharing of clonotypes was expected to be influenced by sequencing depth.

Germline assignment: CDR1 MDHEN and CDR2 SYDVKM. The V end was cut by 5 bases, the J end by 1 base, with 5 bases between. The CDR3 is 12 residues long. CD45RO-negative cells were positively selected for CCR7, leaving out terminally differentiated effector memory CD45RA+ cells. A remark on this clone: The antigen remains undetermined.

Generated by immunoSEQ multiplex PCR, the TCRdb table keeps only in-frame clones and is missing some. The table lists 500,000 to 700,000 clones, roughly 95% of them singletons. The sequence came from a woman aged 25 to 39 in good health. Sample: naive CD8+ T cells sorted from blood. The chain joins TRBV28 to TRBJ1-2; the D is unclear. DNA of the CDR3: TGTGCCAGCAGTACGTATAACTATGGCTACACCTTC. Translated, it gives CASSTYNYGYTF.